The rows below give T cell receptor beta chains drawn from one sample of a study of T cell responses to AZD1222 COVID-19 vaccine. Generated by immunoSEQ multiplex PCR, the TCRdb table keeps only in-frame clones and is missing some. The sample has around 120,000 clones, about nine tenths seen once. The sequences come from peripheral blood, collected 28 days after the second AZD1222 dose. The receptors stem from an adult who received the AZD1222 COVID-19 vaccine. CDR3s include the opening cysteine and the closing phenylalanine or tryptophan. Fields, in order: V gene, clone size, D gene, J gene, CDR3 DNA, CDR3 protein. A D gene is named only where the DNA matches it firmly. Rows give clone size only sometimes, using once, few, many, or a class for an expanded clone.

V: TRBV7-2; size: NA; D: NA; J: TRBJ2-5; DNA: TGTGCCAGCAGCAAACCTACAGGGAGGGGTGGGGAGACCCAGTACTTC; CDR3: CASSKPTGRGGETQYF
V: TRBV28; size: NA; D: TRBD2; J: TRBJ2-5; DNA: TGTGCCAGCAGTCCAACTAGCGGGAGGGTAGAAGAGACCCAGTACTTC; CDR3: CASSPTSGRVEETQYF
V: TRBV9; size: NA; D: NA; J: TRBJ1-1; DNA: TGTGCCAGCAGCGTAGGGCCCCGGGGGACAACCATGAACACTGAAGCTTTCTTT; CDR3: CASSVGPRGTTMNTEAFF
V: TRBV5-6; size: NA; D: NA; J: TRBJ1-2; DNA: TGTGCCAGCAGCTTGGATTCAGGGAACTATGGCTACACCTTC; CDR3: CASSLDSGNYGYTF
V: TRBV5-1; size: NA; D: TRBD2; J: TRBJ2-1; DNA: TGCGCCAGCAGTGAACTAGCGGGAGTAGGGAATGAGCAGTTCTTC; CDR3: CASSELAGVGNEQFF
V: TRBV5-4; size: NA; D: TRBD2; J: TRBJ2-7; DNA: TGTGCCAGCAGCTTGGGACTAGCGGAGTCCTACGAGCAGTACTTC; CDR3: CASSLGLAESYEQYF
V: TRBV27; size: once; D: NA; J: TRBJ1-5; DNA: TGTGCCAGCAGTCGAGGGGCGAAGGGCAATCAGCCCCAGCATTTT; CDR3: CASSRGAKGNQPQHF
V: TRBV7-2; size: NA; D: NA; J: TRBJ1-5; DNA: TGTGCCAGCAGCTTACGGGGGGCGACTCAGCCCCAGCATTTT; CDR3: CASSLRGATQPQHF
V: TRBV30; size: NA; D: NA; J: TRBJ1-5; DNA: TGTGCCTGGAGTGTAAGGGCTGCGGGACACCAGCATTTT; CDR3: CAWSVRAAGHQHF
V: TRBV4-3; size: NA; D: NA; J: TRBJ2-7; DNA: TGCGCCAGCAGCTTTAGAGGAGGGGCCTACGAGCAGTACTTC; CDR3: CASSFRGGAYEQYF
V: TRBV20-1; size: NA; D: NA; J: TRBJ1-6; DNA: TGCAGTGCTACGAGTAATTCACCCCTCCACTTT; CDR3: CSATSNSPLHF
V: TRBV19; size: NA; D: NA; J: TRBJ1-2; DNA: TGTGCCAGTAGTATAACCGGGACAAGAAAGGACTATGGCTACACCTTC; CDR3: CASSITGTRKDYGYTF
V: TRBV19; size: NA; D: NA; J: TRBJ1-1; DNA: TGTGCCAGTCTCCGGGGGGGGCCGGGCACTGAAGCTTTCTTT; CDR3: CASLRGGPGTEAFF
V: TRBV28; size: NA; D: TRBD1; J: TRBJ2-7; DNA: TGTGCCAGCAGTAGTCTCACCGGGACAGGGTTAGCCGAGCAGTACTTC; CDR3: CASSSLTGTGLAEQYF
V: TRBV25-1; size: NA; D: NA; J: TRBJ1-6; DNA: TGTGCCAGCAGTGGCCAGCATAATTCACCCCTCCACTTT; CDR3: CASSGQHNSPLHF
V: TRBV7-2; size: once; D: NA; J: TRBJ2-3; DNA: TGTGCCAGCAGCTCGGCAAGGATCACAGATACGCAGTATTTT; CDR3: CASSSARITDTQYF
V: TRBV5-5; size: NA; D: TRBD1; J: TRBJ1-1; DNA: TGTGCCAGCAGCTTGCCACAGGGGGCGATGAACACTGAAGCTTTCTTT; CDR3: CASSLPQGAMNTEAFF
V: TRBV18; size: NA; D: NA; J: TRBJ2-3; DNA: TGTGCCACCCTTGTGAACCCCACAGATACGCAGTATTTT; CDR3: CATLVNPTDTQYF
V: TRBV11-2; size: NA; D: NA; J: TRBJ2-1; DNA: TGTGCCAGTACGGGAGCCAGCTACAATGAGCAGTTCTTC; CDR3: CASTGASYNEQFF
V: TRBV28; size: NA; D: NA; J: TRBJ2-1; DNA: TGTGCCAGCAGTCCATCGGTGGGGCAGGGACGGCGAGATGAGCAGTTCTTC; CDR3: CASSPSVGQGRRDEQFF
V: TRBV27; size: NA; D: TRBD1; J: TRBJ2-1; DNA: TGTGCCAGCAGCCCGGGACAGGGGATTAGGAATGAGCAGTTCTTC; CDR3: CASSPGQGIRNEQFF
V: TRBV3-1/TRBV3-2; size: NA; D: TRBD1; J: TRBJ2-5; DNA: TGTGCCAGCAAAAGCCTTCTTAGGAAGGGACAGGGAGACTCCTCGGCCCAGTACTTC; CDR3: CASKSLLRKGQGDSSAQYF
V: TRBV29-1; size: NA; D: NA; J: TRBJ2-5; DNA: TGCAGCGTTGAAGGGGGCGAGACCCAGTACTTC; CDR3: CSVEGGETQYF
V: TRBV12-5; size: NA; D: NA; J: TRBJ1-6; DNA: TGTGCTAGTGGTTTGGTGACGGGGGCCCCAAATTCACCCCTCCACTTT; CDR3: CASGLVTGAPNSPLHF
V: TRBV27; size: NA; D: NA; J: TRBJ2-6; DNA: TGTGCCAGCAGCCAGACTGGGGCCAACGTCCTGACTTTC; CDR3: CASSQTGANVLTF
V: TRBV30; size: once; D: TRBD1; J: TRBJ1-5; DNA: TGTGCCTGGAGTGTACCTTCAGGGGGGAGCAATCAGCCCCAGCATTTT; CDR3: CAWSVPSGGSNQPQHF
V: TRBV19; size: NA; D: NA; J: TRBJ2-1; DNA: TGTGCCAGTAGTTCGCGGCCAGGGTCCCCCTTCAATGAGCAGTTCTTC; CDR3: CASSSRPGSPFNEQFF